This TCR beta chain was profiled in a study of blood T cells in healthy people across ages. Across the whole study: Capture via template switching afforded approximately one barcoded beta molecule per two T cells.

Through a sample-barcoded 5' primer and a J-beta primer mix, a second PCR was run for roughly 7 to 12 cycles. The template-switch adaptor was a 5' adaptor with 12 random nucleotides. It tagged each cDNA molecule. TCRdb reanalysed the 5' RACE reads using MiXCR and keeps one entry per CDR3 protein. The repertoire holds over 550,000 distinct CDR3 sequences, with roughly 30% as singletons. This clonotype was picked up many times. CDR1 is SGHKS, CDR2 YYEKEE, per germline (reference sequence). V lost 4 bases, J lost 1 base, and 16 bases stayed unmatched. This CDR3 comprises 18 residues. Sequencing used blood. This sequence originates from a woman older than 75 in good health. This chain joins TRBV5-5 and TRBJ1-2, with 7 bases that match TRBD1. The CDR3 bases are TGTGCCAGCAGCGGGACCGGGACAGCCCTTACTTTTAACTATGGCTACACCTTC. Its protein is CASSGTGTALTFNYGYTF.